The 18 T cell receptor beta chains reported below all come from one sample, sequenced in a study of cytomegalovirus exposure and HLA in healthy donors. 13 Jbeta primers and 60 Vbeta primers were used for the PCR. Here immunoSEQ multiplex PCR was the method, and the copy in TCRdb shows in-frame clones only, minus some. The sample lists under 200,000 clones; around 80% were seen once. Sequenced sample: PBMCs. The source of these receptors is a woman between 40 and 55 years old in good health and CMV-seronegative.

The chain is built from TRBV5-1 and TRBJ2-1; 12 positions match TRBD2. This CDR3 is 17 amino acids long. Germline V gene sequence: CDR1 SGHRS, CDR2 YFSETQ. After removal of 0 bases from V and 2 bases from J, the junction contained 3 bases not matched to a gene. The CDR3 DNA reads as TGCGCCAGCAGCTTGGAGTCTAGCGGGGGGGCCTACAATGAGCAGTTCTTC. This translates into CASSLESSGGAYNEQFF.

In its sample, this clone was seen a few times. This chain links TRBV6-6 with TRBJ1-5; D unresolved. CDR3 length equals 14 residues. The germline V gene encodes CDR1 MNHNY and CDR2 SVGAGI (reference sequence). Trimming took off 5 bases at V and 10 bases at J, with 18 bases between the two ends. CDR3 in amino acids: CASSADGAEGPQHF. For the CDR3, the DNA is TGTGCCAGCAGTGCCGACGGCGCGGAGGGTCCCCAGCATTTT.

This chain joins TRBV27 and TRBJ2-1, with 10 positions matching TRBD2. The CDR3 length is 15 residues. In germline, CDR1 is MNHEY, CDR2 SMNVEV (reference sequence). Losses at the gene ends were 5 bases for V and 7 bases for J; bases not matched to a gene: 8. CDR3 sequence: CASSRGLAGVNEQFF. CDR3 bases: TGTGCCAGCAGTAGAGGGCTAGCGGGAGTTAATGAGCAGTTCTTC.

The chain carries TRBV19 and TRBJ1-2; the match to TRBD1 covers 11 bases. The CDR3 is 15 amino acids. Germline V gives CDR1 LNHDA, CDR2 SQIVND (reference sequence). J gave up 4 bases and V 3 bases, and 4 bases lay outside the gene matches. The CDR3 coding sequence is TGTGCCAGTAGTATGGGACAGGGGGGGATCTATGGCTACACCTTC. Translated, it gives CASSMGQGGIYGYTF.

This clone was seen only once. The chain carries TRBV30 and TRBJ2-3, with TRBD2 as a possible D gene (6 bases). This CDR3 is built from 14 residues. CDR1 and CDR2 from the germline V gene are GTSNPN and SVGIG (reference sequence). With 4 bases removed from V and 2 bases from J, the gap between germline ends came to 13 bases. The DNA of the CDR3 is TGTGCCTGGACTCCGGGCGGGGCCACAGATACGCAGTATTTT. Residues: CAWTPGGATDTQYF.

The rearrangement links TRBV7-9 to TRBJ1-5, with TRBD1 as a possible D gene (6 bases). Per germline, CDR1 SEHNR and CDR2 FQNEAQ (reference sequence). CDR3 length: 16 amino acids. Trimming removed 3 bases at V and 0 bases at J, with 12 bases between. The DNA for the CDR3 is TGTGCCAGCAGCTTTTCAGGGGAAAATAGCAATCAGCCCCAGCATTTT. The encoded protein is CASSFSGENSNQPQHF.

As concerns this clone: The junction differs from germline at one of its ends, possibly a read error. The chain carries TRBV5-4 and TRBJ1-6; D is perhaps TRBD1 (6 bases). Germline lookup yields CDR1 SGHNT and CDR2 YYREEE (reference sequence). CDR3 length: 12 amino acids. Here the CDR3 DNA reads TGTGCCAGCAGCGGAGGAGGACAGATGTTTCTCTTT. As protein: CASSGGGQMFLF. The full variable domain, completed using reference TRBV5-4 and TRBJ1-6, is ETGVTQSPTHLIKTRGQQVTLRCSSQSGHNTVSWYQQALGQGPQFIFQYYREEENGRGNFPPRFSGLQFPNYSSELNVNALELDDSALYLCASSGGGQMFLFGNGTRLTVT.

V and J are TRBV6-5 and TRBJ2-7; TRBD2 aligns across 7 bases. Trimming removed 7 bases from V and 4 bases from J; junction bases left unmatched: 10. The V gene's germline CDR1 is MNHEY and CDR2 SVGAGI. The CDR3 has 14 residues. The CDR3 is CASTHGGTSYEQYF. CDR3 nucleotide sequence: TGTGCCAGCACTCACGGGGGGACTTCGTACGAGCAGTACTTC.

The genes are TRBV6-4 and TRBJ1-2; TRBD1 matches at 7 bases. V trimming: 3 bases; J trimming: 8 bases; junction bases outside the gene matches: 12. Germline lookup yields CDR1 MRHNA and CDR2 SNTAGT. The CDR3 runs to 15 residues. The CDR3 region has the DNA TGTGCCAGCAGTGAGGATCCTTGGACAGGACGAGGCTACACCTTC. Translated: CASSEDPWTGRGYTF.

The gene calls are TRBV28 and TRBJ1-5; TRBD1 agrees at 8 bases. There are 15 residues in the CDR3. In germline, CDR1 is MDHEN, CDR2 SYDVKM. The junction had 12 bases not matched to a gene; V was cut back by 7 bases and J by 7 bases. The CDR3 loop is CASTMGDRSYQPQHF. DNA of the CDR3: TGTGCCAGCACCATGGGGGACAGGTCGTACCAGCCCCAGCATTTT.

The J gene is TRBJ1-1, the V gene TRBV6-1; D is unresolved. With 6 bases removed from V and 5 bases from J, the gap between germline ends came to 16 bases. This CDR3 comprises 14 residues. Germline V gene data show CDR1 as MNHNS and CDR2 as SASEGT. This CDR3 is CASSQAPYRTEAFF. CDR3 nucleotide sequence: TGTGCCAGCAGCCAGGCCCCCTACCGGACTGAAGCTTTCTTT.

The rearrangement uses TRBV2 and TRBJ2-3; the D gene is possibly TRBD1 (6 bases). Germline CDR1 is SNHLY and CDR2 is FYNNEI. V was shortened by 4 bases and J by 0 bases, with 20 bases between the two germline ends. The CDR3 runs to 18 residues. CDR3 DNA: TGTGCCAGCAGTGGGGACACTCCTTCAACTCCTAGCACAGATACGCAGTATTTT. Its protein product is CASSGDTPSTPSTDTQYF.

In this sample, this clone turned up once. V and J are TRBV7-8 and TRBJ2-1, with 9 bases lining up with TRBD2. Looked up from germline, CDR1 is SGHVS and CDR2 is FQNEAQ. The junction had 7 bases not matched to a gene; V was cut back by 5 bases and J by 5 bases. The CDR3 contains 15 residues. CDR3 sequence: CASSPHVAGDNEQFF. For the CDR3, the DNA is TGTGCCAGCAGCCCCCATGTAGCGGGGGACAATGAGCAGTTCTTC. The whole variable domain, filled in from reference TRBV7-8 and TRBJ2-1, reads GAGVSQSPRYKVAKRGQDVALRCDPISGHVSLFWYQQALGQGPEFLTYFQNEAQLDKSGLPSDRFFAERPEGSVSTLKIQRTQQEDSAVYLCASSPHVAGDNEQFFGPGTRLTVL.

The CDR3 nucleotides read TGTGCCAGCAGCTCTAACGGGAACACCGGGGAGCTGTTTTTT. It yields the protein CASSSNGNTGELFF. The chain uses TRBV7-3 and TRBJ2-2; D unclear. CDR3 length: 14 amino acids. Germline V gene sequence: CDR1 SGHTA, CDR2 FQGTGA. V was clipped by 4 bases and J by 1 base, with 7 bases between them.

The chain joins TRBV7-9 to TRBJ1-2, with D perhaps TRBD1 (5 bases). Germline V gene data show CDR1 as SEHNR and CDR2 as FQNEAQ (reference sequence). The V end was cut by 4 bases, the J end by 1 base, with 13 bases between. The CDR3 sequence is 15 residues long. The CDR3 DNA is TGTGCCAGCAGCTCCGACAGTTACTTTAACTATGGCTACACCTTC. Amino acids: CASSSDSYFNYGYTF.

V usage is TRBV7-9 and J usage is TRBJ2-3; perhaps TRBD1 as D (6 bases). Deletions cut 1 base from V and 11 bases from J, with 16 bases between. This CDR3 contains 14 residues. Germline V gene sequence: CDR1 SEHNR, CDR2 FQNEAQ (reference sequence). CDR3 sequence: CASSLVGGPARQYF. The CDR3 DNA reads TGTGCCAGCAGCTTAGTTGGGGGCCCGGCGAGGCAGTATTTT.

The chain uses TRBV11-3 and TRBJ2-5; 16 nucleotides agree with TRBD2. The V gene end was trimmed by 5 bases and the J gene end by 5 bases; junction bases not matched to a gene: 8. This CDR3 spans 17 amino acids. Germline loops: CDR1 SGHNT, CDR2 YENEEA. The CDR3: CASSNKGLAGGRETQYF. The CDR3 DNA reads TGTGCCAGCAGCAATAAGGGACTAGCGGGGGGGCGGGAGACCCAGTACTTC.

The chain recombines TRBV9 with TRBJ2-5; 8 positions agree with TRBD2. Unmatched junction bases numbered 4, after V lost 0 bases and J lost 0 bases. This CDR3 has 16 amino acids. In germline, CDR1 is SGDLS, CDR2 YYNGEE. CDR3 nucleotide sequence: TGTGCCAGCAGCGTAGAGGCTAGCGGGTACCAAGAGACCCAGTACTTC. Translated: CASSVEASGYQETQYF.